The 3 T cell receptor beta chains below were found in one sample sequenced in a study of T cell responses to AZD1222 COVID-19 vaccine. TCRdb's copy holds only in-frame clones and misses some; the assay was immunoSEQ multiplex PCR. The table has under 200,000 clones, 90% to 95% seen once. The sample was peripheral blood, taken 28 days after the second AZD1222 dose. These receptors were obtained from an adult who received the AZD1222 COVID-19 vaccine.

The rearrangement uses TRBV7-2 and TRBJ2-4, with D perhaps TRBD2 (7 bases). Germline lookup yields CDR1 SGHTA and CDR2 FQGNSA. The CDR3 spans 15 residues. The V and J ends lost 1 base and 3 bases respectively, with 10 bases between them. The CDR3 protein is CASSLVRGGKNIQYF. The CDR3 DNA reads TGTGCCAGCAGCTTAGTTAGGGGGGGCAAAAACATTCAGTACTTC.

The rearrangement joins TRBV27 to TRBJ2-1; D is ambiguous. The CDR3 runs to 16 residues. V was cut by 0 bases and J by 0 bases, with 9 bases left in between. CDR1 and CDR2 (germline): MNHEY, SMNVEV (reference sequence). This chain's CDR3 is CASSLSSQISYNEQFF. CDR3 nucleotide sequence: TGTGCCAGCAGTTTATCCAGCCAAATCTCCTACAATGAGCAGTTCTTC.

This clone has just one count. This chain joins TRBV5-8 and TRBJ1-1; D gene ambiguous. This CDR3 spans 9 amino acids. Germline V lookup: CDR1 SGHTS, CDR2 YDEGEE. The V gene lost 3 bases and the J gene lost 9 bases, with 3 bases spanning the gap. The CDR3 here is CASSWQAFF. In nucleotides, the CDR3 is TGTGCCAGCAGCTGGCAAGCTTTCTTT.